The entry below gives a single T cell receptor beta chain sequence along with its context. This record belongs to a study of blood T cell repertoires in COVID-19. In the source study's methods: Estimation of nucleated cell counts relied on the amplification of reference gene primers. The data were produced by immunoSEQ multiplex PCR, yet TCRdb's version contains in-frame clones alone and is incomplete. That table is the source of V, J and clone size, and D and trimming were worked out from the DNA. The sample has roughly 100,000 clones; about 85% are singletons. Germline V gene data show CDR1 as DFQATT and CDR2 as SNEGSKA (reference sequence). This CDR3 has 11 residues. V lost 7 bases and J lost 6; bases outside the gene matches: 5.

This sequence joins TRBV20-1 and TRBJ1-2, with 7 bases that match TRBD1. This TCR came from a man aged 50 to 60 with active COVID-19. Specimen: peripheral blood. The CDR3: CSVYGQDGYTF. The CDR3 coding sequence is TGCAGTGTTTACGGACAGGATGGCTACACCTTC.